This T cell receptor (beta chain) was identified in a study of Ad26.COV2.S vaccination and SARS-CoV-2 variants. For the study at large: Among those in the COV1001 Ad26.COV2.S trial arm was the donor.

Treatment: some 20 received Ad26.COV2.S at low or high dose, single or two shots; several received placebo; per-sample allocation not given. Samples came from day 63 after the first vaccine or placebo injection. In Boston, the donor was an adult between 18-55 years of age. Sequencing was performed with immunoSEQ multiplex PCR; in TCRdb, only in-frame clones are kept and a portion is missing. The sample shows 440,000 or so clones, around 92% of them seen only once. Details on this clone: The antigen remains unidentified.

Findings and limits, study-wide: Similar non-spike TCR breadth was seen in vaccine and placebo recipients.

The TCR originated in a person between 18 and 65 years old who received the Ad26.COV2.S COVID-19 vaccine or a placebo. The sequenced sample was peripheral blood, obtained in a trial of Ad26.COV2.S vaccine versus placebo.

The CDR3 DNA is TGCGCCAGCAGCCAGGGGACAGGGGACGGGGAGACCCAGTACTTC. This translates into CASSQGTGDGETQYF. The chain combines TRBV4-3 with TRBJ2-5, with TRBD1 identical over 10 bases. This CDR3 region has 15 residues. Germline CDR1 is LGHNA and CDR2 is YSLEER. V dropped 3 bases and J dropped 5; count of bases not matched to a gene: 6.